The 32 T cell receptor beta chains below were found in one sample sequenced in a study of shared clonotypes between healthy human individuals. Sequenced by immunoSEQ multiplex PCR; TCRdb stores in-frame clones only, minus some. The sample shows approximately 840,000 clones, about 96% of them seen only once. Naive-designated CD8 cells lacked CD45RO, were positively enriched for CCR7, and omitted terminally differentiated effector memory CD45RA+ cells. The sequenced sample was naive CD8+ T cells sorted from blood. These receptor sequences come from a man aged 25-40 years in good health.

This clone was counted a single time. The chain couples TRBV7-9 to TRBJ2-3, with D possibly TRBD1 on 5 matching bases. From germline, CDR1 is SEHNR and CDR2 FQNEAQ (reference sequence). The CDR3 loop spans 13 amino acids. V was pared by 5 bases and J by 12 bases, with 18 bases between. CDR3 region: CASSLPDSLFQYF. CDR3 in DNA: TGTGCCAGCAGCCTCCCTGACAGCCTCTTTCAGTATTTT.

The gene calls are TRBV2 and TRBJ2-1, with 10 bases fitting TRBD1. Germline trimming cut 6 bases from V and 8 bases from J; bases unmatched to any gene: 13. The CDR3 is 16 amino acids. Germline CDR1 is SNHLY and CDR2 is FYNNEI. CDR3 nucleotides: TGTGCCAGCAGAGACCTTGGACAGGGGGTTTACGATGAGCAGTTCTTC. This gives the protein CASRDLGQGVYDEQFF.

V is TRBV7-9 and J is TRBJ2-5, with TRBD2 matching over 8 bases. The CDR3 has 15 residues. Germline V gene data show CDR1 as SEHNR and CDR2 as FQNEAQ (reference sequence). V trimming: 5 bases; J trimming: 0 bases; junction bases outside the gene matches: 5. The CDR3 DNA reads as TGTGCCAGCAGCCGTAGCGGGACCAACCAAGAGACCCAGTACTTC. Protein product: CASSRSGTNQETQYF. The full variable domain, with the rest looked up from reference TRBV7-9 and TRBJ2-5, is DTGVSQNPRHKITKRGQNVTFRCDPISEHNRLYWYRQTLGQGPEFLTYFQNEAQLEKSRLLSDRFSAERPKGSFSTLEIQRTEQGDSAMYLCASSRSGTNQETQYFGPGTRLLVL.

This sequence joins TRBV6-6 and TRBJ2-7, with D perhaps TRBD2 (5 bases). Germline V gene sequence: CDR1 MNHNY, CDR2 SVGAGI (reference sequence). V shed 5 bases and J shed 3 bases, with 17 bases lying between them. This CDR3 region has 15 residues. The CDR3 DNA reads TGTGCCAGCAGTCGAACTAGTACCCTGGACTACGAGCAGTACTTC. Translating it yields CASSRTSTLDYEQYF.

This chain connects TRBV4-1 to TRBJ1-5; the match to TRBD1 covers 7 bases. The CDR3 covers 16 residues. Trimming took 1 base from V and 3 from J; bases not matched to a gene: 6. CDR1 and CDR2 from the germline V gene are MGHRA and YSYEKL. The CDR3 DNA follows: TGCGCCAGCAGCCAAGCGACAGGGAGAATCAATCAGCCCCAGCATTTT. It translates to CASSQATGRINQPQHF.

The V gene is TRBV28, the J gene TRBJ2-7; D gene unclear. CDR1 is MDHEN and CDR2 is SYDVKM in the germline V gene. Trimming left V 8 bases short and J 3 bases short, with 8 bases between. The CDR3 consists of 11 residues. The CDR3 loop is CASGSNYEQYF. The CDR3, as DNA: TGTGCCAGCGGCTCAAACTACGAGCAGTACTTC.

About this clone itself: Within the sample, other DNA sequences also encode this same CDR3. The chain is built from TRBV7-9 and TRBJ2-5; D might be TRBD1 (6 bases). The CDR3 contains 13 residues. Trimming took 2 bases from V and 3 from J, leaving 7 bases between them. From germline, CDR1 is SEHNR and CDR2 FQNEAQ (reference sequence). CDR3 sequence reads: CASSLPGEETQYF. CDR3 coding DNA: TGTGCCAGCAGCTTACCAGGGGAAGAGACCCAGTACTTC.

The chain employs TRBV1 and TRBJ2-3; the listed D gene, TRBD2, was not tested against the DNA. TRBV1 is deemed a pseudogene. The CDR3 has 13 residues. The CDR3 here is CTSYRLAADTQYF. The CDR3 DNA reads TGCACCAGCTATCGGCTAGCGGCAGATACGCAGTATTTT.

The chain employs TRBV30 and TRBJ2-5; TRBD1 agrees at 7 bases. The V gene's germline CDR1 is GTSNPN and CDR2 SVGIG (reference sequence). Germline trimming cut 6 bases from V and 1 base from J; bases unmatched to any gene: 5. The CDR3 runs to 13 residues. CDR3 protein: CACTGVPQETQYF. The CDR3 region has the DNA TGTGCCTGTACAGGGGTCCCCCAAGAGACCCAGTACTTC.

On this clone itself: The same CDR3 is also encoded by other DNA sequences in this sample. The rearrangement joins TRBV15 to TRBJ1-1, with D perhaps matching TRBD1 (6 bases). CDR1 LNHNV and CDR2 YYDKDF come from the germline V gene (reference sequence). The CDR3 consists of 14 residues. V gave up 3 bases and J gave up 4 bases, with 12 bases separating them. The CDR3 loop reads CATSRTGGLTEAFF. CDR3 nucleotide sequence: TGTGCCACCAGCAGGACAGGAGGGCTCACTGAAGCTTTCTTT.

CDR3 sequence: CASSPGTSGSNEQFF. CDR3 DNA sequence: TGTGCCAGCAGTCCCGGGACTAGCGGGAGCAATGAGCAGTTCTTC. The chain combines TRBV6-4 with TRBJ2-1; 14 bases are shared with TRBD2. Germline values: CDR1 MRHNA, CDR2 SNTAGT. Losses at the gene ends were 5 bases for V and 6 bases for J; bases not matched to a gene: 3. This CDR3 comprises 15 residues.

The sample holds one count of this clone. The CDR3 coding sequence is TGTGCCAGCAGCCACGGACGGACCAGCACCTACGAGCAGTACTTC. This encodes CASSHGRTSTYEQYF. The chain recombines TRBV6-1 with TRBJ2-7, with D unclear. Per the germline V gene, CDR1 is MNHNS and CDR2 is SASEGT. This CDR3 is built from 15 residues. V shed 6 bases and J shed 2 bases, with 17 bases lying between them.

The J gene is TRBJ1-5, the V gene TRBV14; D is uncertain. V lost 4 bases and J 4 bases, leaving 8 bases between the germline ends. This CDR3 is 13 amino acids long. Germline CDR1 and CDR2: SGHDN and FVKESK. CDR3 loop: CASSRGTNQPQHF. CDR3 sequence (DNA): TGTGCCAGCAGCCGCGGTACAAATCAGCCCCAGCATTTT.

The chain is built from TRBV5-6 and TRBJ2-7, with TRBD1 matching 7 bases. Germline CDR1 reads SGHDT; CDR2 reads YYEEEE. The V segment lost 4 bases and the J segment 4 bases; nucleotides outside the gene matches: 20. The CDR3 totals 18 residues. CDR3 loop: CASSPTVNRGRFYYEQYF. The CDR3 coding sequence is TGTGCCAGCAGCCCTACGGTTAACAGGGGCCGATTCTATTACGAGCAGTACTTC.

The J gene is TRBJ2-7, the V gene TRBV9, with a weak D call TRBD2 (5 bases). Germline-derived CDR1 and CDR2 are SGDLS and YYNGEE. Trimming pared 4 bases from V and 2 bases from J, leaving 10 bases between. The CDR3 loop spans 13 amino acids. CDR3: CASSSGLAYEQYF. The DNA of the CDR3 is TGTGCCAGCAGCAGCGGACTGGCCTACGAGCAGTACTTC.

V and J are TRBV29-1 and TRBJ2-7; 9 bases align to TRBD2. CDR1 and CDR2 (germline): SQVTM, ANQGSEA. The CDR3 length is 14 residues. V was pared by 6 bases and J by 3 bases, with 9 bases of the junction left unmatched. The chain's CDR3 is CSVVTGLAHYEQYF. As DNA, the CDR3 is TGCAGCGTGGTGACGGGACTAGCCCACTACGAGCAGTACTTC.

The rearrangement joins TRBV6-1 to TRBJ2-7; D is undetermined. The CDR3 covers 12 residues. Germline CDR1 is MNHNS and CDR2 is SASEGT. The V and J ends lost 3 bases and 6 bases respectively, with 9 bases between them. CDR3 sequence (DNA): TGTGCCAGCAGTGACACGGCTGTCGAGCAGTACTTC. Translating gives CASSDTAVEQYF.

The chain recombines TRBV28 with TRBJ2-7; TRBD1 aligns across 7 bases. This CDR3 comprises 14 residues. J gave up 3 bases and V 5 bases, and 7 bases lay outside the gene matches. Germline-derived CDR1 and CDR2 are MDHEN and SYDVKM. In nucleotides, the CDR3 is TGTGCCAGCAGTGCTAGGGACAGAGACTACGAGCAGTACTTC. Its translation is CASSARDRDYEQYF.

Concerning this clone itself: The sample carries other DNA sequences with the same CDR3. This chain connects TRBV30 to TRBJ2-2; D unclear. This CDR3 spans 12 amino acids. The V end was cut by 3 bases, the J end by 5 bases, with 7 bases between. Per germline, CDR1 GTSNPN and CDR2 SVGIG (reference sequence). CDR3 DNA sequence: TGTGCCTGGAGGGTGGGGACCGGGGAGCTGTTTTTT. Amino acid sequence: CAWRVGTGELFF.

The chain links TRBV9 to TRBJ1-2, with D possibly TRBD1 on 6 matching bases. The CDR3 covers 16 residues. Trimming cost V 4 bases and J 1 base, with 17 bases left between them. Germline-derived CDR1 and CDR2 are SGDLS and YYNGEE. The CDR3 reads CASSMPRDILNYGYTF. CDR3 DNA sequence: TGTGCCAGCAGCATGCCCCGGGACATCCTTAACTATGGCTACACCTTC.

The V and J genes are TRBV7-9 and TRBJ2-7; no clear D gene. Germline CDR1 SEHNR, CDR2 FQNEAQ (reference sequence). The ends were cut back, 5 bases at V and 2 bases at J, with 10 bases in the middle. This CDR3 is built from 13 residues. In DNA form, the CDR3 reads TGTGCCAGCAGCGGGTCTCTAACCTACGAGCAGTACTTC. The encoded protein is CASSGSLTYEQYF. Combining the CDR3 with reference TRBV7-9 and TRBJ2-7 gives the whole variable domain DTGVSQNPRHKITKRGQNVTFRCDPISEHNRLYWYRQTLGQGPEFLTYFQNEAQLEKSRLLSDRFSAERPKGSFSTLEIQRTEQGDSAMYLCASSGSLTYEQYFGPGTRLTVT.

The V call is TRBV2, the J call TRBJ1-4; perhaps TRBD1 as D (5 bases). CDR3 size: 14 residues. The germline V and J ends were trimmed by 8 bases and 4 bases, with 14 bases remaining between them. The germline V gene encodes CDR1 SNHLY and CDR2 FYNNEI. CDR3 DNA sequence: TGTGCCAGCTACAGGAGCCAGAGTAATGAAAAACTGTTTTTT. This translates into CASYRSQSNEKLFF.

This clone was seen only once. The chain employs TRBV4-1 and TRBJ2-5; D gene unclear. V lost 1 base to trimming and J lost 1 base, with 4 bases between them. Germline V gene lookup returns CDR1 MGHRA and CDR2 YSYEKL. The CDR3 is 13 amino acids. The CDR3 loop is CASSQGPQETQYF. The CDR3 DNA reads TGCGCCAGCAGCCAAGGCCCCCAAGAGACCCAGTACTTC.

About this clone: This sample includes further DNA sequences coding for the same CDR3. The chain carries TRBV27 and TRBJ2-3; D gene unclear. Trimming removed 4 bases at V and 2 bases at J, with 7 bases between. CDR1 and CDR2 (germline): MNHEY, SMNVEV (reference sequence). There are 13 residues in the CDR3. DNA of the CDR3: TGTGCCAGCAGTTCCCCAGTCACAGATACGCAGTATTTT. This encodes CASSSPVTDTQYF.

V gene TRBV27 combines with J gene TRBJ2-1; the match to TRBD2 covers 8 bases. Per germline, CDR1 MNHEY and CDR2 SMNVEV (reference sequence). Trimming at V came to 4 bases and at J to 3 bases, leaving 5 bases not matched to a gene. The CDR3 has 15 amino acids. The CDR3 sequence: CASSSWLAGYNEQFF. The CDR3, as DNA: TGTGCCAGCAGTTCTTGGCTAGCGGGCTACAATGAGCAGTTCTTC.

The chain uses TRBV5-1 and TRBJ2-7; tentatively, D is TRBD1 or TRBD2 (5 bases each). The germline CDR1 and CDR2 sequences are SGHRS and YFSETQ. V was cut by 5 bases and J by 5 bases, with 14 bases left in between. There are 13 residues in the CDR3. The CDR3 nucleotides read TGCGCCAGCAGATGGGACGGCGTTGACGAGCAGTACTTC. As protein: CASRWDGVDEQYF. The full variable domain, completed using reference TRBV5-1 and TRBJ2-7, is KAGVTQTPRYLIKTRGQQVTLSCSPISGHRSVSWYQQTPGQGLQFLFEYFSETQRNKGNFPGRFSGRQFSNSRSEMNVSTLELGDSALYLCASRWDGVDEQYFGPGTRLTVT.

The chain uses TRBV30 and TRBJ2-2; 8 bases fit TRBD2. V gave up 4 bases and J gave up 6 bases; unmatched junction bases: 10. Germline V gene data show CDR1 as GTSNPN and CDR2 as SVGIG (reference sequence). This CDR3 contains 15 residues. CDR3 sequence: CAWTPNGRASGELFF. The CDR3 nucleotides read TGTGCCTGGACCCCGAACGGGAGGGCCTCCGGGGAGCTGTTTTTT.

V gene TRBV6-1 combines with J gene TRBJ1-4; possibly TRBD1 for D (5 bases). V was clipped by 9 bases and J by 3 bases, with 11 bases between them. Germline V gene data show CDR1 as MNHNS and CDR2 as SASEGT. The CDR3 spans 13 residues. CDR3 nucleotide sequence: TGTGCCAGTAGGGGACCGCCTAATGAAAAACTGTTTTTT. Protein sequence: CASRGPPNEKLFF.

The V call is TRBV10-3, the J call TRBJ2-7; no definite D call. Trimming left V 3 bases short and J 3 bases short, with 6 bases between. This CDR3 is built from 12 residues. CDR1 is ENHRY, CDR2 SYGVKD, per germline. The CDR3 DNA follows: TGTGCCATCAGTGATATTGACTACGAGCAGTACTTC. Its translation is CAISDIDYEQYF.

The chain is built from TRBV7-2 and TRBJ1-5; maybe TRBD1 (6 bases). Between the trimmed V and J ends, which lost 5 bases and 7 bases, there was a span of 18 bases. The CDR3 has 15 amino acids. Germline V CDR1 and CDR2: SGHTA, FQGNSA. In DNA form, the CDR3 reads TGTGCCAGCAGCCCCCTCGGGGGGGCCAACCAGCCCCAGCATTTT. It yields the protein CASSPLGGANQPQHF.

The chain carries TRBV9 and TRBJ2-2; TRBD2 matches at 12 bases. CDR1 is SGDLS and CDR2 is YYNGEE in the germline V gene. The CDR3 extends over 16 amino acids. Trimming took 3 bases from V and 1 from J; bases not matched to a gene: 1. The CDR3 sequence is CASSGLAGVNTGELFF. Written as DNA, the CDR3 is TGTGCCAGCAGCGGACTAGCGGGAGTGAACACCGGGGAGCTGTTTTTT.

The CDR3 bases are TGTGCCAGCAGCTTAGGGGTCGAGGGCAGGGAGAACACCGGGGAGCTGTTTTTT. It translates to CASSLGVEGRENTGELFF. The chain couples TRBV7-2 to TRBJ2-2, with D tentatively TRBD1 or TRBD2 (5 bases each). The CDR3 is 18 residues long. The V end lost 1 base, the J end lost 1 base, and 16 bases lay between the germline ends. The germline V gene encodes CDR1 SGHTA and CDR2 FQGNSA.